The 14 T cell receptor beta chains listed next were all sequenced from one sample in a study of T cell responses to AZD1222 COVID-19 vaccine. Measured with immunoSEQ multiplex PCR; TCRdb has only the in-frame clones, and not every one. The sample lists about 120,000 clones; 70% to 90% were seen once. Source: peripheral blood, taken on day 0 of AZD1222 vaccination. Receptor source: an adult in good health.

The rearrangement joins TRBV9 to TRBJ1-2; 11 nucleotides match TRBD1. With 3 bases clipped from V and 4 bases from J, the junction kept 5 bases outside the gene matches. CDR1 is SGDLS and CDR2 is YYNGEE in the germline V gene. The CDR3 length is 15 residues. CDR3 protein: CASSARTGGIYGYTF. The DNA of the CDR3 is TGTGCCAGCAGCGCCCGGACAGGGGGCATCTATGGCTACACCTTC.

This chain joins TRBV19 and TRBJ1-1, with D perhaps TRBD1 (6 bases). The V end lost 5 bases, the J end lost 4 bases, and 17 bases lay between the germline ends. Germline values: CDR1 LNHDA, CDR2 SQIVND (reference sequence). CDR3 length: 15 residues. CDR3 nucleotide sequence: TGTGCCAGTAGTCCCGGGGGGGCAATAGGCACTGAAGCTTTCTTT. This encodes CASSPGGAIGTEAFF.

The rearrangement joins TRBV6-2 or TRBV6-3 to TRBJ2-2; D uncertain. Trimming took 5 bases from V and 7 from J, leaving 17 bases between them. Germline CDR1 MNHEY, CDR2 SVGEGT. The CDR3 extends over 15 amino acids. The CDR3 region has the DNA TGTGCCAGCAGTCCGTTATTTACCACCGGCGGGGAGCTGTTTTTT. It encodes CASSPLFTTGGELFF.

This chain links TRBV24-1 with TRBJ1-5; no reliable D call. CDR3 size: 17 residues. Germline V gene sequence: CDR1 KGHDR, CDR2 SFDVKD. Trimming removed 4 bases at V and 2 bases at J, with 17 bases between. The CDR3 sequence is CATSDLRGCLGNQPQHF. Written as DNA, the CDR3 is TGTGCCACCAGTGACCTTAGAGGCTGCCTTGGCAATCAGCCCCAGCATTTT.

The chain combines TRBV5-6 with TRBJ2-7, with D unclear. Germline V gene sequence: CDR1 SGHDT, CDR2 YYEEEE. The CDR3 is made up of 14 amino acids. V was cut by 0 bases and J by 2 bases, with 9 bases left in between. CDR3 nucleotides: TGTGCCAGCAGCTTGGGACGGGTTACCTACGAGCAGTACTTC. The encoded protein is CASSLGRVTYEQYF.

The chain employs TRBV4-3 and TRBJ2-3, with D perhaps matching TRBD2 (6 bases). The CDR3 has 17 residues. From germline, CDR1 is LGHNA and CDR2 YSLEER. Between the trimmed V and J ends, which lost 0 bases and 1 base, there was a span of 14 bases. The CDR3 nucleotides read TGCGCCAGCAGCCAAGATGCGGGGACCTTGGGCACAGATACGCAGTATTTT. Its translation: CASSQDAGTLGTDTQYF.

The V and J genes are TRBV15 and TRBJ1-1; unclear D gene. V was pared by 8 bases and J by 1 base, with 11 bases between. Germline V gene data show CDR1 as LNHNV and CDR2 as YYDKDF (reference sequence). CDR3 size: 13 residues. The CDR3 region has the DNA TGTGCCACCCAAGGACCAAGGAACACTGAAGCTTTCTTT. Translated, it gives CATQGPRNTEAFF.

The genes are TRBV11-2 and TRBJ1-5; D is undetermined. Trimming left V 5 bases short and J 2 bases short, with 19 bases between. This CDR3 contains 17 residues. Germline CDR1 and CDR2: SGHAT and FQNNGV. The CDR3 loop reads CASSPGPASGGNQPQHF. In DNA, the CDR3 is TGTGCCAGCAGCCCAGGACCCGCAAGTGGGGGCAATCAGCCCCAGCATTTT.

The table lists this clone with a few counts. The chain couples TRBV5-1 to TRBJ2-7, with 8 bases identical to TRBD1. The CDR3 contains 14 residues. Germline V gene lookup returns CDR1 SGHRS and CDR2 YFSETQ. With 4 bases clipped from V and 5 bases from J, the junction kept 8 bases outside the gene matches. The CDR3 DNA reads TGCGCCAGCAGCCCGGACAGGGTCGGGGACGAGCAGTACTTC. Translated, it gives CASSPDRVGDEQYF.

The chain carries TRBV7-9 and TRBJ1-2, with TRBD1 matching over 8 bases. After removal of 4 bases from V and 4 bases from J, the junction contained 8 bases not matched to a gene. This CDR3 is built from 15 residues. Germline values: CDR1 SEHNR, CDR2 FQNEAQ (reference sequence). The CDR3: CASSSPRTGGYGYTF. CDR3 sequence (DNA): TGTGCCAGCAGCTCCCCCCGAACAGGGGGCTATGGCTACACCTTC.

The chain carries TRBV7-9 and TRBJ1-2; D is unclear. This CDR3 comprises 12 residues. Germline CDR1 SEHNR, CDR2 FQNEAQ (reference sequence). Trimming shortened V by 3 bases and J by 8 bases, and 10 bases separated the two germline ends. The CDR3 spells CASSLRELGYTF. The CDR3 DNA is TGTGCCAGCAGCTTGAGGGAGTTGGGCTACACCTTC.

V usage is TRBV7-2 and J usage is TRBJ2-1; 12 bases map to TRBD2. V shed 2 bases, J shed 13 bases, and the junction held 15 bases outside the gene matches. CDR3 length: 17 residues. Germline assignment: CDR1 SGHTA and CDR2 FQGNSA. This CDR3 reads CASSLTPGLAGLTPQFF. As DNA, the CDR3 is TGTGCCAGCAGCTTAACTCCGGGACTAGCGGGTCTAACACCCCAGTTCTTC.

This chain links TRBV3-1 (or the pseudogene TRBV3-2) with TRBJ1-2; weak D call: TRBD1 (6 bases). Trimming shortened V by 2 bases and J by 7 bases, and 14 bases separated the two germline ends. This CDR3 contains 14 residues. Germline V gene data show CDR1 as LGHDT and CDR2 as YNNKEL (reference sequence). The CDR3 sequence: CASSQRTAFPGYTF. The CDR3 bases are TGTGCCAGCAGCCAACGGACAGCCTTCCCTGGCTACACCTTC.

The genes are TRBV6-1 and TRBJ2-7, with TRBD2 matching over 13 bases. The CDR3 spans 14 residues. V lost 2 bases and J lost 7; bases outside the gene matches: 2. CDR1 MNHNS and CDR2 SASEGT come from the germline V gene. CDR3 in amino acids: CASSERLAGGEQYF. CDR3 sequence (DNA): TGTGCCAGCAGTGAACGACTAGCGGGAGGTGAGCAGTACTTC.